What follows are 31 T cell receptor beta chains derived from one specimen sequenced in a study of cytomegalovirus exposure and HLA in healthy donors. 60 Vbeta and 13 Jbeta primers were used in PCR. TCRdb's table, derived via immunoSEQ multiplex PCR, lists solely in-frame clones and lacks some. The sample contains tens of thousands of clones, around 78% of which appear only once. Sequenced input: PBMCs. The receptor set was obtained from a male donor in good health and CMV-seropositive.

This chain connects TRBV19 to TRBJ2-7; possibly TRBD2 for D (5 bases). Trimming took off 3 bases at V and 6 bases at J, with 12 bases between the two ends. CDR1 is LNHDA and CDR2 is SQIVND in the germline V gene (reference sequence). This CDR3 is built from 13 residues. Written as DNA, the CDR3 is TGTGCCAGTAGTATGAGATCTAGCATCGAGCAGTACTTC. It encodes CASSMRSSIEQYF. The full variable domain, completed using reference TRBV19 and TRBJ2-7, is DGGITQSPKYLFRKEGQNVTLSCEQNLNHDAMYWYRQDPGQGLRLIYYSQIVNDFQKGDIAEGYSVSREKKESFPLTVTSAQKNPTAFYLCASSMRSSIEQYFGPGTRLTVT.

For this clone: Other DNA sequences in the sample encode the same CDR3. The gene calls are TRBV27 and TRBJ1-2; the D is unclear. The CDR3 runs to 12 residues. The V and J ends lost 5 bases and 7 bases respectively, with 11 bases between them. CDR1 is MNHEY, CDR2 SMNVEV, per germline (reference sequence). The CDR3 protein is CASSGRGSGYTF. CDR3 sequence (DNA): TGTGCCAGCAGTGGACGAGGGAGTGGCTACACCTTC.

V and J are TRBV7-3 and TRBJ2-3, with D uncertain. This CDR3 comprises 15 residues. Trimming cost V 2 bases and J 0 bases, with 9 bases left between them. Germline lookup yields CDR1 SGHTA and CDR2 FQGTGA. CDR3 DNA: TGTGCCAGCAGCTTACTCGCGTCTAGCACAGATACGCAGTATTTT. Its protein is CASSLLASSTDTQYF.

The chain uses TRBV7-9 and TRBJ2-7; D is ambiguous. Trimming shortened V by 5 bases and J by 7 bases, and 15 bases separated the two germline ends. The length of the CDR3 is 13 residues. Germline V gene data show CDR1 as SEHNR and CDR2 as FQNEAQ (reference sequence). CDR3 in DNA: TGTGCCAGCAGCAACAGACACTTCTTAGAGCAGTACTTC. Protein sequence: CASSNRHFLEQYF.

V gene TRBV7-9 combines with J gene TRBJ2-2, with 12 bases matching TRBD2. The CDR3 extends over 16 amino acids. V was pared by 5 bases and J by 4 bases, with 5 bases of the junction left unmatched. The germline gives CDR1 SEHNR, CDR2 FQNEAQ (reference sequence). DNA of the CDR3: TGTGCCAGCAGCCCCCTAGCGGGAGGGGGCACCGGGGAGCTGTTTTTT. It is translated as CASSPLAGGGTGELFF.

This clone was detected only a few times. V and J are TRBV4-1 and TRBJ2-2; the match to TRBD2 covers 12 bases. CDR1 and CDR2 (germline): MGHRA, YSYEKL. The CDR3 has 17 residues. V lost 3 bases and J lost 5; bases outside the gene matches: 7. The CDR3, as DNA: TGCGCCAGCAGCCATCTCGGACTAGCGGGAAATACCGGGGAGCTGTTTTTT. Translating gives CASSHLGLAGNTGELFF.

This rearrangement joins TRBV5-1 to TRBJ2-7; 7 nucleotides match TRBD1. The CDR3 extends over 16 amino acids. Trimming removed 4 bases from V and 1 base from J; junction bases left unmatched: 11. Germline CDR1 SGHRS, CDR2 YFSETQ. This CDR3 reads CASSPRATGLSYEQYF. CDR3 DNA sequence: TGCGCCAGCAGCCCCCGAGCGACAGGGCTATCCTACGAGCAGTACTTC.

This sequence joins TRBV5-1 and TRBJ2-7; D is unresolved. V lost 3 bases and J 0 bases, leaving 10 bases between the germline ends. The CDR3 runs to 14 residues. The germline V gene has CDR1 SGHRS and CDR2 YFSETQ. The CDR3 nucleotides read TGCGCCAGCAGCTCCCGTAGGAGCTCCTACGAGCAGTACTTC. Translated, it gives CASSSRRSSYEQYF.

V usage is TRBV9 and J usage is TRBJ1-1; 9 nucleotides align to TRBD1. V was clipped by 2 bases and J by 2 bases; unmatched bases: 4. The germline gives CDR1 SGDLS, CDR2 YYNGEE. This CDR3 has 15 amino acids. The CDR3 DNA reads as TGTGCCAGCAGCGTCCAGGGACAGGGAAACACTGAAGCTTTCTTT. Protein product: CASSVQGQGNTEAFF. The full variable domain, in which reference TRBV9 and TRBJ1-1 provide the parts outside the CDR3, is DSGVTQTPKHLITATGQRVTLRCSPRSGDLSVYWYQQSLDQGLQFLIQYYNGEERAKGNILERFSAQQFPDLHSELNLSSLELGDSALYFCASSVQGQGNTEAFFGQGTRLTVV.

Details on this clone: One junction end disagrees with the germline gene, perhaps due to a read error. The chain has TRBV9 and TRBJ2-3, with 11 bases fitting TRBD2. Germline V gives CDR1 SGDLS, CDR2 YYNGEE. The CDR3 consists of 12 residues. CDR3 sequence reads: CASSVSGLAAVF. The CDR3 DNA sequence: TGTGCCAGCAGCGTATCGGGACTAGCGGCAGTTTTT.

The chain has TRBV6-1 and TRBJ2-2; D is uncertain. V was pared by 2 bases and J by 6 bases, with 10 bases between. This CDR3 region has 14 residues. The germline gives CDR1 MNHNS, CDR2 SASEGT. This CDR3 is CASSEIGRAGELFF. In DNA, the CDR3 is TGTGCCAGCAGTGAAATTGGCCGGGCCGGGGAGCTGTTTTTT.

This clone has just one count. This chain uses TRBV7-3 with TRBJ2-3; TRBD2 matches 10 bases. The junction had 0 bases not matched to a gene; V was cut back by 2 bases and J by 4 bases. Germline-derived CDR1 and CDR2 are SGHTA and FQGTGA. The CDR3 is 14 residues long. Here the CDR3 reads CASSLLAGADTQYF. In DNA form, the CDR3 reads TGTGCCAGCAGCTTACTAGCGGGAGCAGATACGCAGTATTTT.

The chain carries TRBV6-4 and TRBJ2-3; D unresolved. Germline V lookup: CDR1 MRHNA, CDR2 SNTAGT. The CDR3 has 16 amino acids. Trimming left V 0 bases short and J 0 bases short, with 10 bases between. The CDR3 bases are TGTGCCAGCAGTGACTCCGAGGCCGGTAGCACAGATACGCAGTATTTT. Its translation is CASSDSEAGSTDTQYF.

The chain employs TRBV5-1 and TRBJ2-6; weak D call: TRBD2 (6 bases). Germline CDR1 and CDR2: SGHRS and YFSETQ. Between the trimmed V and J ends, which lost 1 base and 1 base, there was a span of 18 bases. The CDR3 is made up of 19 amino acids. CDR3 nucleotide sequence: TGCGCCAGCAGCTTGTACGGAGGGCAAACTGGGTCTGGGGCCAACGTCCTGACTTTC. This codes for CASSLYGGQTGSGANVLTF.

CDR3: CASSPTLGDTEAFF. CDR3 bases: TGTGCCAGCAGCCCAACGCTCGGGGACACTGAAGCTTTCTTT. J is TRBJ1-1 and V is TRBV11-2, with D uncertain. V dropped 5 bases and J dropped 3 bases, with 13 bases sitting between them. The CDR3 spans 14 residues. Per germline, CDR1 SGHAT and CDR2 FQNNGV. The variable domain in full, completed from reference TRBV11-2 and TRBJ1-1, reads EAGVAQSPRYKIIEKRQSVAFWCNPISGHATLYWYQQILGQGPKLLIQFQNNGVVDDSQLPKDRFSAERLKGVDSTLKIQPAKLEDSAVYLCASSPTLGDTEAFFGQGTRLTVV.

J is TRBJ2-3 and V is TRBV27, with TRBD2 as a possible D gene (6 bases). V lost 8 bases and J 1 base, leaving 16 bases between the germline ends. This CDR3 is built from 15 residues. Germline V gene data show CDR1 as MNHEY and CDR2 as SMNVEV (reference sequence). CDR3 sequence reads: CASCRESYGTDTQYF. As DNA, the CDR3 is TGTGCCAGCTGCCGGGAGTCGTATGGCACAGATACGCAGTATTTT.

The chain carries TRBV2 and TRBJ1-1; 7 nucleotides align to TRBD1. The ends lost 8 bases at V and 1 base at J; junction bases unmatched: 4. The CDR3 loop spans 13 amino acids. From germline, CDR1 is SNHLY and CDR2 FYNNEI. The chain's CDR3 is CASAGQRNTEAFF. The CDR3 nucleotides read TGTGCCAGCGCGGGACAGAGGAACACTGAAGCTTTCTTT.

The sample holds one count of this clone. The V call is TRBV19, the J call TRBJ2-7; 9 nucleotides match TRBD1. V was clipped by 6 bases and J by 6 bases; unmatched bases: 12. CDR3 size: 15 residues. The germline CDR1 and CDR2 sequences are LNHDA and SQIVND (reference sequence). CDR3: CASRTGQGIFREQYF. CDR3 in DNA: TGTGCCAGTAGGACCGGACAGGGGATTTTCCGCGAGCAGTACTTC.

The CDR3 bases are TGTGCCAGCAGTGCGAAGCGGCAAGAGACCCAGTACTTC. Translated: CASSAKRQETQYF. The chain carries TRBV6-1 and TRBJ2-5; D is perhaps TRBD2 (5 bases). Trimming took 4 bases from V and 2 from J, leaving 8 bases between them. The germline V gene encodes CDR1 MNHNS and CDR2 SASEGT. The CDR3 consists of 13 residues.

The V call is TRBV6-1, the J call TRBJ2-7; 7 bases align to TRBD1. Germline trimming cut 7 bases from V and 3 bases from J; bases unmatched to any gene: 9. CDR3 length: 14 residues. CDR1 and CDR2 from the germline V gene are MNHNS and SASEGT. CDR3 sequence: CASIGRDRDYEQYF. The CDR3 bases are TGTGCCAGCATTGGCAGAGACAGGGACTACGAGCAGTACTTC.

The chain joins TRBV7-9 to TRBJ2-1, with 8 bases aligning to TRBD1. Germline values: CDR1 SEHNR, CDR2 FQNEAQ (reference sequence). Trimming cost V 5 bases and J 6 bases; bases outside gene matches: 9. The CDR3 is made up of 15 amino acids. The CDR3 DNA sequence: TGTGCCAGCAGCACCGGACAGGGAGGTGCCAATGAGCAGTTCTTC. It encodes CASSTGQGGANEQFF.

This chain joins TRBV5-4 and TRBJ2-3; D not certain. Trimming pared 1 base from V and 4 bases from J, leaving 4 bases between. The length of the CDR3 is 12 residues. The germline V gene has CDR1 SGHNT and CDR2 YYREEE (reference sequence). The CDR3 DNA follows: TGTGCCAGCAGCTTGAGCTCAGATACGCAGTATTTT. Translated, it gives CASSLSSDTQYF. The variable domain in full, with the rest retrieved from reference TRBV5-4 and TRBJ2-3, is ETGVTQSPTHLIKTRGQQVTLRCSSQSGHNTVSWYQQALGQGPQFIFQYYREEENGRGNFPPRFSGLQFPNYSSELNVNALELDDSALYLCASSLSSDTQYFGPGTRLTVL.

The V call is TRBV11-2, the J call TRBJ2-7; 8 bases are shared with TRBD1. The CDR3 is 15 amino acids. Germline values: CDR1 SGHAT, CDR2 FQNNGV. J gave up 1 base and V 1 base, and 3 bases lay outside the gene matches. The CDR3 reads CASSLGQGYSYEQYF. The CDR3 region has the DNA TGTGCCAGCAGCTTAGGACAGGGGTATTCCTACGAGCAGTACTTC.

The gene calls are TRBV29-1 and TRBJ1-1, with D tentatively TRBD1 (5 bases). With 0 bases removed from V and 2 bases from J, the gap between germline ends came to 7 bases. The germline CDR1 and CDR2 sequences are SQVTM and ANQGSEA. The CDR3 is 13 residues long. The CDR3 protein is CSVEDRDNTEAFF. DNA for the CDR3: TGCAGCGTTGAAGACAGGGATAACACTGAAGCTTTCTTT.

The chain uses TRBV20-1 and TRBJ2-1, with D possibly being TRBD2 (5 bases). The CDR3 consists of 11 residues. V was clipped by 3 bases and J by 8 bases, with 8 bases between them. In germline, CDR1 is DFQATT, CDR2 SNEGSKA (reference sequence). Written as DNA, the CDR3 is TGCAGTGCTAGGCGGGTCGATGAGCAGTTCTTC. Its protein product is CSARRVDEQFF.

Only a few counts were recorded for this clone. The V call is TRBV6-5, the J call TRBJ2-2, with TRBD2 as a possible D gene (5 bases). Germline V gene sequence: CDR1 MNHEY, CDR2 SVGAGI. The CDR3 extends over 15 amino acids. V lost 4 bases and J lost 2, with 11 bases in between. CDR3 sequence reads: CASSLVSANTGELFF. DNA for the CDR3: TGTGCCAGCAGTTTGGTTAGCGCAAACACCGGGGAGCTGTTTTTT.

This clone has a handful of counts. This sequence joins TRBV28 and TRBJ1-6, with TRBD1 matching 10 bases. Trimming took 3 bases from V and 6 from J; bases not matched to a gene: 8. This CDR3 is 17 amino acids long. CDR1 is MDHEN and CDR2 is SYDVKM in the germline V gene. The CDR3 bases are TGTGCCAGCAGTTTGGGCTTTGGGACAGGGGCTAATTCACCCCTCCACTTT. Translated, it gives CASSLGFGTGANSPLHF.

This chain links TRBV6-1 with TRBJ1-2; D may be TRBD1 (6 bases). Trimming took off 8 bases at V and 4 bases at J, with 14 bases between the two ends. The CDR3 runs to 13 residues. Per the germline V gene, CDR1 is MNHNS and CDR2 is SASEGT. This CDR3 is CASDRMQGYGYTF. The CDR3 DNA follows: TGTGCCAGCGACAGGATGCAGGGCTATGGCTACACCTTC.

V gene TRBV4-2 combines with J gene TRBJ1-2, with a possible D match to TRBD1 (5 bases). The CDR3 length is 17 residues. Looked up from germline, CDR1 is LGHNA and CDR2 is YNFKEQ. Trimming removed 3 bases at V and 9 bases at J, with 26 bases between. The CDR3 is CASSQSNQGLRQSSYTF. Here the CDR3 DNA reads TGTGCCAGCAGCCAGTCCAACCAAGGCCTCCGACAGTCCAGCTACACCTTC.

The CDR3 sequence is CASSYRPGTVNTEAFF. The CDR3 bases are TGTGCCAGCAGTTACCGTCCCGGGACAGTAAACACTGAAGCTTTCTTT. The V gene is TRBV6-5, the J gene TRBJ1-1; TRBD1 aligns across 7 bases. CDR1 and CDR2 (germline): MNHEY, SVGAGI. Unmatched junction bases numbered 8, after V lost 2 bases and J lost 2 bases. This CDR3 spans 16 amino acids.

The rearrangement joins TRBV27 to TRBJ2-7, with D perhaps TRBD1 (5 bases). V lost 3 bases and J lost 2, with 8 bases in between. Germline V gene lookup returns CDR1 MNHEY and CDR2 SMNVEV (reference sequence). The CDR3 extends over 13 amino acids. In nucleotides, the CDR3 is TGTGCCAGCAGTTTCCTAGGGGCCTACGAGCAGTACTTC. It translates to CASSFLGAYEQYF.